A single sample is the source of the 15 T cell receptor beta chains below, sequenced in a study of T cells expressing NK-cell markers. TCRdb re-called the 5' RACE reads; one entry per CDR3 protein, DNA not given. The table gives some 150,000 distinct CDR3 sequences; the top ten clones make up 10% to 15% of it. Sequencing was carried out using blood T cells: a sorted CD56 or NKG2C T cell subset, CD4+ or CD8+ T cells, or bulk PBMC T cells (not recorded which). The receptors were gathered from a man younger than 30 in good health.

J is TRBJ2-5 and V is TRBV19. The CDR3 extends over 14 amino acids. CDR1 is LNHDA and CDR2 is SQIVND in the germline V gene (reference sequence). CDR3 loop: CASSIGQLQETQYF.

The V gene is TRBV6-5, the J gene TRBJ1-2; without DNA, the TCRdb call of TRBD1 cannot be checked. CDR1 is MNHEY and CDR2 is SVGAGI in the germline V gene. The CDR3 extends over 12 amino acids. CDR3 residues: CATEDRNYGYTF.

The rearrangement joins TRBV29-1 to TRBJ2-7; the D call from TCRdb, TRBD1, cannot be confirmed without DNA. This CDR3 contains 12 residues. Germline V gene sequence: CDR1 SQVTM, CDR2 ANQGSEA. The CDR3 here is CSAEVGGYEQYF.

This chain links TRBV19 with TRBJ2-7; the TRBD1 assignment by TCRdb is unverifiable without DNA. Germline CDR1 is LNHDA and CDR2 is SQIVND (reference sequence). The CDR3 is 13 amino acids. The CDR3 region is CASAWGPSYEQYF.

The CDR3 loop is CASSFASGSLNEQFF. V and J are TRBV12-3 or TRBV12-4 and TRBJ2-1; TCRdb outputs TRBD2, but without DNA this stays unchecked. There are 15 residues in the CDR3.

The chain links TRBV20-1 to TRBJ2-2. The CDR3 consists of 15 residues. CDR1 DFQATT and CDR2 SNEGSKA come from the germline V gene (reference sequence). CDR3 in amino acids: CSARPDQSYTGELFF.

The CDR3 sequence: CASTPDSSTDTQYF. This chain connects TRBV28 to TRBJ2-3; checking the TCRdb D call of TRBD1 is not possible without DNA. Germline assignment: CDR1 MDHEN and CDR2 SYDVKM. The length of the CDR3 is 14 residues.

This chain connects TRBV30 to TRBJ1-4; as DNA is missing, the TRBD1 call by TCRdb cannot be tested. CDR3 length equals 14 residues. Germline V gene sequence: CDR1 GTSNPN, CDR2 SVGIG (reference sequence). CDR3 residues: CAWRGKGPNEKLFF.

The chain has TRBV2 and TRBJ2-3; with no DNA, the TCRdb D assignment of TRBD2 cannot be verified. The CDR3 contains 14 residues. The germline gives CDR1 SNHLY, CDR2 FYNNEI. CDR3 protein: CASSNYAGTDTQYF.

V and J are TRBV27 and TRBJ2-3; the TCRdb D gene call, TRBD2, has no DNA to confirm it. The CDR3 is made up of 15 amino acids. Germline lookup yields CDR1 MNHEY and CDR2 SMNVEV (reference sequence). The chain's CDR3 is CASGPGTSGPDTQYF.

The CDR3 loop reads CASSLGQRETQYF. This chain connects TRBV28 to TRBJ2-5; TCRdb indicates TRBD1, and absent DNA this call remains unverified. The germline gives CDR1 MDHEN, CDR2 SYDVKM. This CDR3 is built from 13 residues. The full variable domain, with the rest looked up from reference TRBV28 and TRBJ2-5, is DVKVTQSSRYLVKRTGEKVFLECVQDMDHENMFWYRQDPGLGLRLIYFSYDVKMKEKGDIPEGYSVSREKKERFSLILESASTNQTSMYLCASSLGQRETQYFGPGTRLLVL.

The gene calls are TRBV29-1 and TRBJ1-1. The V gene's germline CDR1 is SQVTM and CDR2 ANQGSEA. CDR3 length: 13 residues. The CDR3: CSVDGRGGTEAFF.

CDR3 sequence reads: CASRHLLAGGGETQYF. This sequence joins TRBV12-3 or TRBV12-4 and TRBJ2-5; without DNA, the TCRdb call of TRBD2 cannot be checked. This CDR3 region has 16 residues.

The chain links TRBV2 to TRBJ2-2; the TCRdb call, TRBD1, lacks DNA for checking. This CDR3 has 14 residues. In germline, CDR1 is SNHLY, CDR2 FYNNEI. This CDR3 reads CASMEGAGAGELFF. The full variable domain, rest sourced from reference TRBV2 and TRBJ2-2, is EPEVTQTPSHQVTQMGQEVILRCVPISNHLYFYWYRQILGQKVEFLVSFYNNEISEKSEIFDDQFSVERPDGSNFTLKIRSTKLEDSAMYFCASMEGAGAGELFFGEGSRLTVL.

The CDR3: CASTSIGTSVYNEQFF. The chain combines TRBV7-2 with TRBJ2-1; with no DNA, the TCRdb D assignment of TRBD2 cannot be verified. CDR3 size: 16 residues. From germline, CDR1 is SGHTA and CDR2 FQGNSA.